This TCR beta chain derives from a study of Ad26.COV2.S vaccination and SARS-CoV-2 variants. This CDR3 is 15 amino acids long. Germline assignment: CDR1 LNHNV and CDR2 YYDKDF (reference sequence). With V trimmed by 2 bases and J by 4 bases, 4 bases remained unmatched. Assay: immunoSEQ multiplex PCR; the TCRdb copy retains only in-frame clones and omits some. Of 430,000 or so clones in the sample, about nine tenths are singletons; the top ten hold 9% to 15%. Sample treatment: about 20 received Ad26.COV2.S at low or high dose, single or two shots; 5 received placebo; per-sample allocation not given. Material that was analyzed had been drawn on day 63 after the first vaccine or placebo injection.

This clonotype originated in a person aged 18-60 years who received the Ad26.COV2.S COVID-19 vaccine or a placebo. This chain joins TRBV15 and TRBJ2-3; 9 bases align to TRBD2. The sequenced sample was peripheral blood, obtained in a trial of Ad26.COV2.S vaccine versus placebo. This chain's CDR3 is CATSRPGLAADTQYF. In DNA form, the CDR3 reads TGTGCCACCAGCAGACCGGGACTAGCAGCAGATACGCAGTATTTT. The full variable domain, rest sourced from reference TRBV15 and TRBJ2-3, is DAMVIQNPRYQVTQFGKPVTLSCSQTLNHNVMYWYQQKSSQAPKLLFHYYDKDFNNEADTPDNFQSRRPNTSFCFLDIRSPGLGDTAMYLCATSRPGLAADTQYFGPGTRLTVL.